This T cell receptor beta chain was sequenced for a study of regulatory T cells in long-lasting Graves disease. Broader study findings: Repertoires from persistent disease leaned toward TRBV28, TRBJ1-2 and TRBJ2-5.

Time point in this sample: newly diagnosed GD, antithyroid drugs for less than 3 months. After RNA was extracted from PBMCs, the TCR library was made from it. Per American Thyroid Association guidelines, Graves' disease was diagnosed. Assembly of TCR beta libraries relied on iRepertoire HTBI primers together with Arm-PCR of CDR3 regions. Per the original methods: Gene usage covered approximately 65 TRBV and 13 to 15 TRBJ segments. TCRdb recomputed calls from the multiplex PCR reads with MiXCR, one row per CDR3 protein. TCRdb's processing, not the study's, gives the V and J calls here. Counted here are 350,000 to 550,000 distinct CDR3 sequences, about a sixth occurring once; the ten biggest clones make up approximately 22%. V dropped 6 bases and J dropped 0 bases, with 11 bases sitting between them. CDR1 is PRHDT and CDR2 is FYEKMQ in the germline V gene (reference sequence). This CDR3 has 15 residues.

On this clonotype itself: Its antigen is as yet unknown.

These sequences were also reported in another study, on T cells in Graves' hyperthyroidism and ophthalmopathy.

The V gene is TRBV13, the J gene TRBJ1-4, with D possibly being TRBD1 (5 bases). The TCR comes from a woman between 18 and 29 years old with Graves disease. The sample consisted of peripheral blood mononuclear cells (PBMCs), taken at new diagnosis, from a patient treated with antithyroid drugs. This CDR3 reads CASSPGGATNEKLFF. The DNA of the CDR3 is TGTGCCAGCAGTCCCGGGGGGGCAACTAATGAAAAACTGTTTTTT.